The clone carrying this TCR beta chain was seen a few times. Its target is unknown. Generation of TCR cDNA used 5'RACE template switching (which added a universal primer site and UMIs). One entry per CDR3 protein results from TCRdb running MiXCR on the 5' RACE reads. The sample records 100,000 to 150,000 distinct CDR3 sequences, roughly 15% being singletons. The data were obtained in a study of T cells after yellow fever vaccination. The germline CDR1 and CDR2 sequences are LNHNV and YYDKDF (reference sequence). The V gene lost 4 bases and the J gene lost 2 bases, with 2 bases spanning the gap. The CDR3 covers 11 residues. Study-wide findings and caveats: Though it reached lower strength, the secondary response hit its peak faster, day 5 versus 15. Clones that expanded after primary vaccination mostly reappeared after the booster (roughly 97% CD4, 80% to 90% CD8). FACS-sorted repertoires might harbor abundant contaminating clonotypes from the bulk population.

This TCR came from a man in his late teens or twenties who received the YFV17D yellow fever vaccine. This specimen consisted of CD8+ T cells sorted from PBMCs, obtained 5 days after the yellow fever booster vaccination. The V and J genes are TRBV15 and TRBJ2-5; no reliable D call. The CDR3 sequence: CATSKQETQYF. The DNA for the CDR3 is TGTGCCACCAGCAAGCAAGAGACCCAGTACTTC.